This entry lists 9 T cell receptor beta chains sequenced from one sample in a study of cytomegalovirus exposure and HLA in healthy donors. The primer mix had 60 Vbeta and 13 Jbeta primers. Sequencing used immunoSEQ multiplex PCR; TCRdb keeps in-frame clones, though not all of them. The table includes 200,000 to 250,000 clones, around 80% detected once. The sequenced sample consisted of PBMCs. The receptors originated from a boy younger than 18 in good health and CMV-seronegative.

The rearrangement links TRBV19 to TRBJ2-3, with TRBD1 matching 8 bases. This CDR3 contains 15 residues. Unmatched junction bases numbered 8, after V lost 5 bases and J lost 4 bases. Germline V gene sequence: CDR1 LNHDA, CDR2 SQIVND (reference sequence). The CDR3 nucleotides read TGTGCCAGTAGTTACCGGACAGGGAGGCCAGATACGCAGTATTTT. Protein: CASSYRTGRPDTQYF. Drawing the rest from reference TRBV19 and TRBJ2-3, the complete variable domain is DGGITQSPKYLFRKEGQNVTLSCEQNLNHDAMYWYRQDPGQGLRLIYYSQIVNDFQKGDIAEGYSVSREKKESFPLTVTSAQKNPTAFYLCASSYRTGRPDTQYFGPGTRLTVL.

This chain joins TRBV7-9 and TRBJ1-1; perhaps TRBD1 as D (6 bases). Germline V CDR1 and CDR2: SEHNR, FQNEAQ (reference sequence). This CDR3 region has 15 residues. The ends were cut back, 5 bases at V and 1 base at J, with 14 bases in the middle. CDR3 region: CASSTPWTANTEAFF. Here the CDR3 DNA reads TGTGCCAGCAGCACCCCATGGACAGCGAACACTGAAGCTTTCTTT.

The chain employs TRBV7-2 and TRBJ2-3; 14 bases fit TRBD2. V dropped 5 bases and J dropped 6; count of bases not matched to a gene: 7. Germline-derived CDR1 and CDR2 are SGHTA and FQGNSA. This CDR3 has 16 amino acids. The CDR3: CASSRGLAGEADTQYF. The CDR3 coding sequence is TGTGCCAGCAGCCGGGGACTAGCGGGAGAAGCTGATACGCAGTATTTT.

The chain couples TRBV5-4 to TRBJ1-1; D gene uncertain. Trimming cost V 0 bases and J 2 bases, with 8 bases left between them. From germline, CDR1 is SGHNT and CDR2 YYREEE (reference sequence). The CDR3 consists of 14 residues. CDR3 sequence reads: CASSLAAYNTEAFF. Written as DNA, the CDR3 is TGTGCCAGCAGCTTGGCCGCCTACAACACTGAAGCTTTCTTT.

This chain links TRBV19 with TRBJ1-4; D unresolved. The length of the CDR3 is 13 residues. Germline V gene lookup returns CDR1 LNHDA and CDR2 SQIVND (reference sequence). V was shortened by 7 bases and J by 4 bases, with 10 bases between the two germline ends. The CDR3 protein is CASTVGSNEKLFF. CDR3 nucleotides: TGTGCCAGTACTGTCGGGAGTAATGAAAAACTGTTTTTT.

This clone was seen just once. This chain joins TRBV9 and TRBJ2-5; D ambiguous. Germline lookup yields CDR1 SGDLS and CDR2 YYNGEE. The V gene lost 0 bases and the J gene lost 5 bases, with 14 bases spanning the gap. The CDR3 runs to 15 residues. CDR3 loop: CASSVDVSLAETQYF. The CDR3, as DNA: TGTGCCAGCAGCGTAGATGTCTCGCTCGCGGAGACCCAGTACTTC. The full variable domain, its missing parts supplied by reference TRBV9 and TRBJ2-5, is DSGVTQTPKHLITATGQRVTLRCSPRSGDLSVYWYQQSLDQGLQFLIQYYNGEERAKGNILERFSAQQFPDLHSELNLSSLELGDSALYFCASSVDVSLAETQYFGPGTRLLVL.

The chain has TRBV6-5 and TRBJ2-1; 7 bases agree with TRBD1. This CDR3 spans 15 amino acids. Germline CDR1 is MNHEY and CDR2 is SVGAGI. The V segment lost 7 bases and the J segment 4 bases; nucleotides outside the gene matches: 10. The CDR3 sequence: CASKIGDSLYNEQFF. The CDR3 DNA follows: TGTGCCAGCAAGATCGGGGACAGCCTTTACAATGAGCAGTTCTTC.

The gene calls are TRBV6-5 and TRBJ2-7; perhaps TRBD1 as D (5 bases). Looked up from germline, CDR1 is MNHEY and CDR2 is SVGAGI. CDR3 length equals 15 residues. Trimming stripped 6 bases from V and 3 bases from J, with 18 bases between. The DNA of the CDR3 is TGTGCCAGCAGCACCGCAGGGTTTGGAAGCTACGAGCAGTACTTC. Its translation: CASSTAGFGSYEQYF.

J is TRBJ1-3 and V is TRBV11-3; possibly TRBD1 for D (5 bases). V lost 1 base, J lost 0 bases, and 13 bases lay in between. CDR1 SGHNT and CDR2 YENEEA come from the germline V gene. This CDR3 has 17 residues. The CDR3 region is CASSLVVQEPSGNTIYF. Written as DNA, the CDR3 is TGTGCCAGCAGCTTAGTCGTACAGGAACCCTCTGGAAACACCATATATTTT.